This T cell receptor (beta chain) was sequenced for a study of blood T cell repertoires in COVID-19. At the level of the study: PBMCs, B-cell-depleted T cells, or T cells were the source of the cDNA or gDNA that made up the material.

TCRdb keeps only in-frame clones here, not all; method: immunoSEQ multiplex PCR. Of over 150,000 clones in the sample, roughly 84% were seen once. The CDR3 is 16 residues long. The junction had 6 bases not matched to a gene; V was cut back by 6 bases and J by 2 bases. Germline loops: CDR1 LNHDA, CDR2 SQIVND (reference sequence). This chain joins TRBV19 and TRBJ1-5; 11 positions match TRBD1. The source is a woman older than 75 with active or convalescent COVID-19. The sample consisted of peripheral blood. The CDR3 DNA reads TGTGCCAGTAGGACAGTGGGACAGGGGGGCAATCAGCCCCAGCATTTT. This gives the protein CASRTVGQGGNQPQHF.